The 15 T cell receptor beta chains reported below all come from one sample, sequenced in a study of blood T cells in healthy people across ages. The second PCR ran roughly 6 to 11 cycles with a sample-barcoded 5' primer and J-beta primers. TCRdb recomputed calls from the 5' RACE reads with MiXCR, one row per CDR3 protein. The data show about 1.7 million distinct CDR3 sequences, 28% seen once. The sample comprised blood. The receptor source for this set is a woman in her twenties or thirties in good health.

The rearrangement uses TRBV6-5 and TRBJ1-3; D not resolved. There are 15 residues in the CDR3. V was clipped by 0 bases and J by 5 bases, with 11 bases between them. Germline assignment: CDR1 MNHEY and CDR2 SVGAGI. This CDR3 reads CASSYSNGRRNTIYF. The CDR3 region has the DNA TGTGCCAGCAGTTACTCGAATGGCAGGAGAAACACCATATATTTT.

This clonotype turned up a few times. The chain combines TRBV20-1 with TRBJ2-5, with D possibly TRBD2 on 6 matching bases. V dropped 3 bases and J dropped 1 base, with 24 bases sitting between them. Germline V gene data show CDR1 as DFQATT and CDR2 as SNEGSKA (reference sequence). CDR3 length: 18 amino acids. CDR3 DNA sequence: TGCAGTGCTAGTGGGAGACTAGACAAAAGAGAATCCCAAGAGACCCAGTACTTC. This translates into CSASGRLDKRESQETQYF.

The rearrangement joins TRBV5-4 to TRBJ2-1, with D unclear. The CDR3 totals 15 residues. Trimming shortened V by 4 bases and J by 0 bases, and 11 bases separated the two germline ends. The V gene's germline CDR1 is SGHNT and CDR2 YYREEE (reference sequence). The CDR3 nucleotides are TGTGCCAGCAGCATGCGAACAAACTCCTACAATGAGCAGTTCTTC. Its protein is CASSMRTNSYNEQFF. The full variable domain, in which reference TRBV5-4 and TRBJ2-1 provide the parts outside the CDR3, is ETGVTQSPTHLIKTRGQQVTLRCSSQSGHNTVSWYQQALGQGPQFIFQYYREEENGRGNFPPRFSGLQFPNYSSELNVNALELDDSALYLCASSMRTNSYNEQFFGPGTRLTVL.

This clonotype was observed a few times. The chain links TRBV5-1 to TRBJ2-5, with 10 bases that match TRBD2. Germline V gives CDR1 SGHRS, CDR2 YFSETQ. The junction had 7 bases not matched to a gene; V was cut back by 0 bases and J by 2 bases. CDR3 length equals 17 residues. The chain's CDR3 is CASSLAPAGGIQETQYF. The CDR3 region has the DNA TGCGCCAGCAGCTTGGCCCCAGCGGGGGGGATACAAGAGACCCAGTACTTC. Full variable domain (outside the CDR3, taken from reference TRBV5-1 and TRBJ2-5): KAGVTQTPRYLIKTRGQQVTLSCSPISGHRSVSWYQQTPGQGLQFLFEYFSETQRNKGNFPGRFSGRQFSNSRSEMNVSTLELGDSALYLCASSLAPAGGIQETQYFGPGTRLLVL.

The CDR3 protein is CASAPVGGTYNEQFF. In DNA form, the CDR3 reads TGTGCCAGCGCCCCCGTGGGAGGGACCTACAATGAGCAGTTCTTC. The chain uses TRBV25-1 and TRBJ2-1; TRBD2 matches at 7 bases. In germline, CDR1 is MGHDK, CDR2 SYGVNS. The J segment lost 2 bases and the V segment lost 8 bases, leaving 9 bases of the junction unmatched. This CDR3 contains 15 residues.

The table lists this clonotype with many counts. V is TRBV9 and J is TRBJ2-4; 7 nucleotides match TRBD1. Germline V gene data show CDR1 as SGDLS and CDR2 as YYNGEE. The CDR3 loop spans 14 amino acids. V dropped 0 bases and J dropped 8; count of bases not matched to a gene: 5. CDR3 bases: TGTGCCAGCAGCGTAGGACAGGGCAGGGACATTCAGTACTTC. It specifies CASSVGQGRDIQYF.

This clonotype was counted at least ten times. J is TRBJ2-1 and V is TRBV6-2 or TRBV6-3; D is uncertain. Per the germline V gene, CDR1 is MNHEY and CDR2 is SVGEGT. V was shortened by 0 bases and J by 8 bases, with 5 bases between the two germline ends. This CDR3 is 12 amino acids long. Here the CDR3 reads CASSYSTDEQFF. CDR3 in DNA: TGTGCCAGCAGTTACTCGACGGATGAGCAGTTCTTC.

The chain is built from TRBV20-1 and TRBJ2-2; D is undetermined. CDR1 is DFQATT and CDR2 is SNEGSKA in the germline V gene (reference sequence). The CDR3 length is 11 residues. Trimming shortened V by 3 bases and J by 5 bases, and 4 bases separated the two germline ends. The CDR3 sequence is CSARSTGELFF. The CDR3 DNA sequence: TGCAGTGCTAGGTCGACCGGGGAGCTGTTTTTT.

The V and J genes are TRBV5-1 and TRBJ1-2, with 11 bases identical to TRBD1. The CDR3 spans 14 residues. Germline CDR1 is SGHRS and CDR2 is YFSETQ. After removal of 5 bases from V and 8 bases from J, the junction contained 8 bases not matched to a gene. CDR3 sequence (DNA): TGCGCCAGCAGACGGGACAGGGGGAGTTGGGGCTACACCTTC. This encodes CASRRDRGSWGYTF.

With respect to this clonotype: The junction departs from the called germline gene at one end, perhaps through a read error. The chain recombines TRBV7-9 with TRBJ1-5; 9 nucleotides match TRBD1. CDR1 and CDR2 (germline): SEHNR, FQNEAQ (reference sequence). This CDR3 is 15 amino acids long. CDR3 sequence reads: CASSPKGQGNRPQHF. In DNA form, the CDR3 reads TGTGCCAGCAGCCCAAAGGGACAGGGTAATCGGCCCCAGCATTTT.

This clonotype was counted at least ten times. The V gene is TRBV5-1, the J gene TRBJ2-6; possibly TRBD2 for D (5 bases). Between the trimmed V and J ends, which lost 4 bases and 2 bases, there was a span of 13 bases. Per the germline V gene, CDR1 is SGHRS and CDR2 is YFSETQ. The CDR3 has 16 amino acids. The CDR3: CASSRMGSPGANVLTF. In DNA, the CDR3 is TGCGCCAGCAGCCGCATGGGGAGCCCTGGGGCCAACGTCCTGACTTTC.

This clonotype was recorded only once. The chain uses TRBV2 and TRBJ1-5; weak D call: TRBD1 (6 bases). The CDR3 runs 16 residues. CDR1 is SNHLY and CDR2 is FYNNEI in the germline V gene. V was pared by 11 bases and J by 1 base, with 21 bases between. CDR3 in amino acids: CAVRKGGVKSNQPQHF. CDR3 DNA sequence: TGTGCCGTCCGTAAGGGGGGGGTGAAGAGCAATCAGCCCCAGCATTTT.

The chain couples TRBV30 to TRBJ1-1, with D hard to call. The length of the CDR3 is 15 residues. V shed 0 bases and J shed 0 bases, with 11 bases lying between them. CDR1 is GTSNPN, CDR2 SVGIG, per germline (reference sequence). The CDR3 sequence: CAWSVRGLMNTEAFF. CDR3 DNA: TGTGCCTGGAGTGTACGTGGACTTATGAACACTGAAGCTTTCTTT.

The chain recombines TRBV5-1 with TRBJ1-4, with D possibly matching TRBD1 (5 bases). V lost 4 bases to trimming and J lost 2 bases, with 15 bases between them. The CDR3 loop spans 16 amino acids. Germline V lookup: CDR1 SGHRS, CDR2 YFSETQ. In nucleotides, the CDR3 is TGCGCCAGCAGCCTCGCCAGGGTGGGCACTAATGAAAAACTGTTTTTT. Protein product: CASSLARVGTNEKLFF.

Details on this clonotype: A much larger clone lies a single base off, so this may be a read error. The CDR3, as DNA: TGTGCCACCAGTGATTTGCGCCAGGTTAACTACGAGCAGTTCTTC. It codes for CATSDLRQVNYEQFF. This chain connects TRBV24-1 to TRBJ2-1; D gene unclear. Germline V lookup: CDR1 KGHDR, CDR2 SFDVKD. Trimming stripped 0 bases from V and 10 bases from J, with 15 bases between. CDR3 size: 15 residues.